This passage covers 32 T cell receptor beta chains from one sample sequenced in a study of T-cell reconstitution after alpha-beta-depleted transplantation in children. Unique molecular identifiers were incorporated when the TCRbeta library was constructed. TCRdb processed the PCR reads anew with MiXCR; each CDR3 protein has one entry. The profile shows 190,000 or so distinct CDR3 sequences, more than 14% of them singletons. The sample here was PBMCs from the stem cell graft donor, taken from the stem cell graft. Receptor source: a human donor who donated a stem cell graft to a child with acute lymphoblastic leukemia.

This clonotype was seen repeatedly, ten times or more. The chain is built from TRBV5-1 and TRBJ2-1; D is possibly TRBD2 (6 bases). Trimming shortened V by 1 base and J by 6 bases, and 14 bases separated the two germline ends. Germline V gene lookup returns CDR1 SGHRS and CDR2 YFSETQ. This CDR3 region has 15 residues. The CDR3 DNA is TGCGCCAGCAGCTTGTCGGCTAGCGTTCCCAATGAGCAGTTCTTC. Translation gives CASSLSASVPNEQFF. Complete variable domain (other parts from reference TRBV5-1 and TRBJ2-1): KAGVTQTPRYLIKTRGQQVTLSCSPISGHRSVSWYQQTPGQGLQFLFEYFSETQRNKGNFPGRFSGRQFSNSRSEMNVSTLELGDSALYLCASSLSASVPNEQFFGPGTRLTVL.

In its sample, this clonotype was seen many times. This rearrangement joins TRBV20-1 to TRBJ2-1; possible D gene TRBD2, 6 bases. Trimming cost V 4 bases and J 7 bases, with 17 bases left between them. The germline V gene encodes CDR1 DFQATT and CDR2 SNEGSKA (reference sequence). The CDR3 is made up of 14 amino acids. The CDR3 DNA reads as TGCAGTGCTAAAGAGGGAGGAGGGATTAATGAGCAGTTCTTC. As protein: CSAKEGGGINEQFF.

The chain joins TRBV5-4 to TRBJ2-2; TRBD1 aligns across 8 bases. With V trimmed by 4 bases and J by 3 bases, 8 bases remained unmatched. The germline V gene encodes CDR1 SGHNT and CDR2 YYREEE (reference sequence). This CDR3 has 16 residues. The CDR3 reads CASSRSPGGDTGELFF. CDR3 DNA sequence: TGTGCCAGCAGCCGGTCCCCAGGGGGCGACACCGGGGAGCTGTTTTTT.

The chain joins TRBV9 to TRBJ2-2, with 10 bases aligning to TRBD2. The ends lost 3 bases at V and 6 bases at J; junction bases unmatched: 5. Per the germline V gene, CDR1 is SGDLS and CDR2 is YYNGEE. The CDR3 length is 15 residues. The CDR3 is CASSGTSGASGELFF. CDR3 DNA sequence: TGTGCCAGCAGCGGGACTAGCGGAGCATCCGGGGAGCTGTTTTTT. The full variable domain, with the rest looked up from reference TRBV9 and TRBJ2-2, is DSGVTQTPKHLITATGQRVTLRCSPRSGDLSVYWYQQSLDQGLQFLIQYYNGEERAKGNILERFSAQQFPDLHSELNLSSLELGDSALYFCASSGTSGASGELFFGEGSRLTVL.

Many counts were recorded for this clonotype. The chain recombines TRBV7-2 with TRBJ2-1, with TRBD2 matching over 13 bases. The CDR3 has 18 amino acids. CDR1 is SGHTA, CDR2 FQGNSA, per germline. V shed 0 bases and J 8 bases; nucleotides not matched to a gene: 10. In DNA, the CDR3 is TGTGCCAGCAGCTTAGCGTCGGCCGGGACTAGCGGGATCGATGAGCAGTTCTTC. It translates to CASSLASAGTSGIDEQFF.

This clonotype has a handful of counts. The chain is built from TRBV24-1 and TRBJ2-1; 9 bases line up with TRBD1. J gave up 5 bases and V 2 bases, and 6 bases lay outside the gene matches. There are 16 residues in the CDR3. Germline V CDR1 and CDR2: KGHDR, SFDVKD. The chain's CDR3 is CATSDSSTGGHNEQFF. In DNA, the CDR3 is TGTGCCACCAGTGATTCCTCGACAGGGGGACACAATGAGCAGTTCTTC.

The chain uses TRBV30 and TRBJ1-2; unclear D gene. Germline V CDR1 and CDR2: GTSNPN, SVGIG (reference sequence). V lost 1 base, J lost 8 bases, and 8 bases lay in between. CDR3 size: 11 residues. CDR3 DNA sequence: TGTGCCTGGAGTGAGGAAGGCGGCTACACCTTC. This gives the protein CAWSEEGGYTF.

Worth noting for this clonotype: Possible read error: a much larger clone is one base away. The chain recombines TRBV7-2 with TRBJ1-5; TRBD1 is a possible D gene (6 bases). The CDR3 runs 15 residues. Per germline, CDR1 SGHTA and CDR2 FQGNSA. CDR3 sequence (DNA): TGTGCCAGCCGCTTAGAGGGGGGTAGCAATCAGCCCCAGCATTTT. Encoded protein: CASRLEGGSNQPQHF.

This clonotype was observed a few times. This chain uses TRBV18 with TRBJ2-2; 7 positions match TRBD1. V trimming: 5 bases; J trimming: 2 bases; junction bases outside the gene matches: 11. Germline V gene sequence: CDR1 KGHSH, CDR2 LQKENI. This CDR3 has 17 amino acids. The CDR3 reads CASSDRGTVLNTGELFF. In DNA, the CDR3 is TGTGCCAGCTCAGATCGAGGGACAGTTTTAAACACCGGGGAGCTGTTTTTT.

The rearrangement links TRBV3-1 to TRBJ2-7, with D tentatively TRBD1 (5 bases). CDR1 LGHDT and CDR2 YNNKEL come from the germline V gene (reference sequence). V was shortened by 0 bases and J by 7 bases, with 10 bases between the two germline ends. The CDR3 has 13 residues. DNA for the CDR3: TGTGCCAGCAGCCAAGATAACAGGCCAGAGCAGTACTTC. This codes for CASSQDNRPEQYF.

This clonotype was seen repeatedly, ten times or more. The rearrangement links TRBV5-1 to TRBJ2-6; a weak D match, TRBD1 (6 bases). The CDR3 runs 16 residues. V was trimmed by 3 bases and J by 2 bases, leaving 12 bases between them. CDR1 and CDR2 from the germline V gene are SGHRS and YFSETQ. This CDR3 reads CASSSVTGTGANVLTF. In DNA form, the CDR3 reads TGCGCCAGCAGCTCCGTGACAGGTACTGGGGCCAACGTCCTGACTTTC.

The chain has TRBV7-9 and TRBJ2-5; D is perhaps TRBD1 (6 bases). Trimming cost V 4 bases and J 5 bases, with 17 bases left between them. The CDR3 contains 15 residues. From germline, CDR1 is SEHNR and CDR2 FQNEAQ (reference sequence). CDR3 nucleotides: TGTGCCAGCAGCTCCAGGGGCAGGGGAAGGGAGACCCAGTACTTC. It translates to CASSSRGRGRETQYF.

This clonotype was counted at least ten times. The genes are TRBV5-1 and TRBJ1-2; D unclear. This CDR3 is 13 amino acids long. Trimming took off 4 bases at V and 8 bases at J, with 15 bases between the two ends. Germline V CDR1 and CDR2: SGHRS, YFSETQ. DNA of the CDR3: TGCGCCAGCAGCGCTGATGGAGGCTGGGGCTACACCTTC. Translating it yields CASSADGGWGYTF.

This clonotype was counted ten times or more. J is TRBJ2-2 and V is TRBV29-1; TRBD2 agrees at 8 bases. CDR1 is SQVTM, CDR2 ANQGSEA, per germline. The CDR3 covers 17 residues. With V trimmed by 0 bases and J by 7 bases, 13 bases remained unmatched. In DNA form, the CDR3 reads TGCAGCGTTGAAGATAGGTTAACGGGAGGGCCTTTCGGGGAGCTGTTTTTT. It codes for CSVEDRLTGGPFGELFF.

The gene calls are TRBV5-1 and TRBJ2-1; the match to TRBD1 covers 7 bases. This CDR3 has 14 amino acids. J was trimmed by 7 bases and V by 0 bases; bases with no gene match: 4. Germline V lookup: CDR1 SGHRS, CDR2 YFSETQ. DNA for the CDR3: TGCGCCAGCAGCTTGGATCACAGGGGAAATGAGCAGTTCTTC. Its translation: CASSLDHRGNEQFF. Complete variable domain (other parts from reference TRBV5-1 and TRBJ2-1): KAGVTQTPRYLIKTRGQQVTLSCSPISGHRSVSWYQQTPGQGLQFLFEYFSETQRNKGNFPGRFSGRQFSNSRSEMNVSTLELGDSALYLCASSLDHRGNEQFFGPGTRLTVL.

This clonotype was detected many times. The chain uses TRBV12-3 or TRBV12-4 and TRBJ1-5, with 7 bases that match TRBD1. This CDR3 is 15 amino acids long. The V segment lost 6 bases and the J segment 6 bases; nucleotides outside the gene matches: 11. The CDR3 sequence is CASSPTRQGGQPQHF. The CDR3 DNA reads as TGTGCCAGCAGCCCAACACGACAGGGTGGTCAGCCCCAGCATTTT.

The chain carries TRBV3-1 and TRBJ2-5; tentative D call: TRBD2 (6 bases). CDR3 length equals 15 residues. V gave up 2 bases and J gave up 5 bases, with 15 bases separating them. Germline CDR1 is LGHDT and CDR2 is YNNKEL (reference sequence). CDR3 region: CASSQLGRREETQYF. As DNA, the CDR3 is TGTGCCAGCAGCCAACTTGGCCGGAGGGAGGAGACCCAGTACTTC.

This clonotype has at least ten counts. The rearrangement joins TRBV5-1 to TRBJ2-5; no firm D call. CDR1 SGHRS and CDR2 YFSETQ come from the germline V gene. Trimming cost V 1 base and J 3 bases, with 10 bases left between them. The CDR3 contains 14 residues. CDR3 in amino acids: CASSLMGEEETQYF. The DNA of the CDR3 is TGCGCCAGCAGCTTGATGGGCGAAGAAGAGACCCAGTACTTC.

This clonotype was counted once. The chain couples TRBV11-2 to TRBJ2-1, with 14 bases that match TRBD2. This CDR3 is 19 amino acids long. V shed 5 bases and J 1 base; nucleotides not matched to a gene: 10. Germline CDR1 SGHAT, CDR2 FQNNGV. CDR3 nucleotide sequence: TGTGCCAGCAGCCTCGGGACTAGCGGGAGTATGGGGTCCTACAATGAGCAGTTCTTC. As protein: CASSLGTSGSMGSYNEQFF.

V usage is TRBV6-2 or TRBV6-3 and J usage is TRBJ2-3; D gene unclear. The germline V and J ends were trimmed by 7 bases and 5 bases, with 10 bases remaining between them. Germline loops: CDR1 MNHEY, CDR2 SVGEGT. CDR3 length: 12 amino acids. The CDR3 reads CASTHTRDTQYF. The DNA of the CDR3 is TGTGCCAGCACCCATACTCGAGATACGCAGTATTTT.

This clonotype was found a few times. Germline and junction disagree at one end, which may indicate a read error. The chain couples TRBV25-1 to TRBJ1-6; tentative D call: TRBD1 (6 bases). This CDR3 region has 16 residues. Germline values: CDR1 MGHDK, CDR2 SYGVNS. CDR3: CAGSERPAGVGSPLHF. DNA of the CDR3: TGTGCCGGCAGTGAAAGACCGGCAGGGGTGGGCTCACCCCTCCACTTT. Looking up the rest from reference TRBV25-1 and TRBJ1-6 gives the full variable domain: EADIYQTPRYLVIGTGKKITLECSQTMGHDKMYWYQQDPGMELHLIHYSYGVNSTEKGDLSSESTVSRIRTEHFPLTLESARPSHTSQYLCAGSERPAGVGSPLHFGNGTRLTVT.

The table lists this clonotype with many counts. The CDR3 region has the DNA TGTGCCATCACCCCGACAGGCGCCACTGAAGCTTTCTTT. It encodes CAITPTGATEAFF. The chain joins TRBV10-3 to TRBJ1-1; the D gene is possibly TRBD1 (6 bases). Trimming shortened V by 7 bases and J by 4 bases, and 13 bases separated the two germline ends. Germline CDR1 and CDR2: ENHRY and SYGVKD. This CDR3 region has 13 residues.

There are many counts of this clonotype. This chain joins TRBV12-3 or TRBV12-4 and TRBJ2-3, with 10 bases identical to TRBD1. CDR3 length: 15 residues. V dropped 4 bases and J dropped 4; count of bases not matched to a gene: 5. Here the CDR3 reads CASSSGTGEADTQYF. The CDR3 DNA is TGTGCCAGCAGTTCGGGGACAGGGGAGGCAGATACGCAGTATTTT.

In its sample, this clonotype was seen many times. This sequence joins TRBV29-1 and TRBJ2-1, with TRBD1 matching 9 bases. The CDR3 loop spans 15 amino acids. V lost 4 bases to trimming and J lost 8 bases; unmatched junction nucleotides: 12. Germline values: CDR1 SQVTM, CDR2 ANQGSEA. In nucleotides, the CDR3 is TGCAGCGTTGGGACAGGGGACAACGCAGGCGATGAGCAGTTCTTC. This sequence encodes CSVGTGDNAGDEQFF.

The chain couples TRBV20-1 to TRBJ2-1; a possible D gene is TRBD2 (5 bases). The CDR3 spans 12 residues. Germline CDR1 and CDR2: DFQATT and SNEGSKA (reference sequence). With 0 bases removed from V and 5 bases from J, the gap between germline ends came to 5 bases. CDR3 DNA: TGCAGTGCTAGAGACGGGGACAATGAGCAGTTCTTC. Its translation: CSARDGDNEQFF.

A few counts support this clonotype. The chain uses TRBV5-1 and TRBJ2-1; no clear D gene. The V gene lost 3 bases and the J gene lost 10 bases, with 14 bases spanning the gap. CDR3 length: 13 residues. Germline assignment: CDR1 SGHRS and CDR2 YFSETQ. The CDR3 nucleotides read TGCGCCAGCAGCTACCCCCTCCCTGGGGAGCAGTTCTTC. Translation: CASSYPLPGEQFF.

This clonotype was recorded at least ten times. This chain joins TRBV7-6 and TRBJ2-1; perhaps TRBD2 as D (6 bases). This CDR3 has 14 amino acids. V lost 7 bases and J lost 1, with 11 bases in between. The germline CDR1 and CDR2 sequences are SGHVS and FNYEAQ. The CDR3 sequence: CASKREMSYNEQFF. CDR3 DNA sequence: TGTGCCAGCAAACGGGAGATGTCCTACAATGAGCAGTTCTTC.

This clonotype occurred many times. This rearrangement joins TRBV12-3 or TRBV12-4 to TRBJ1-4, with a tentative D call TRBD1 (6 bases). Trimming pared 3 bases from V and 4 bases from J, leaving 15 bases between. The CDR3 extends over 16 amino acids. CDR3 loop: CASSFTDRRINEKLFF. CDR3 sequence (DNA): TGTGCCAGCAGTTTTACTGACAGGCGAATTAATGAAAAACTGTTTTTT.

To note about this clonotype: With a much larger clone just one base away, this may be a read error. The CDR3 DNA follows: TGTGCCATCAGAGAGAGGACCAAGAATCAGCAGTTCTTC. Translated, it gives CAIRERTKNQQFF. V is TRBV10-3 and J is TRBJ2-1; D unclear. Looked up from germline, CDR1 is ENHRY and CDR2 is SYGVKD. The CDR3 consists of 13 residues. The germline V and J ends were trimmed by 6 bases and 11 bases, with 17 bases remaining between them.

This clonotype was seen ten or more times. CDR3 bases: TGTGCCATGGTCATCATCTGGGGGCGGGCCCACCAAGAGACCCAGTACTTC. Amino acids: CAMVIIWGRAHQETQYF. This chain joins TRBV10-3 and TRBJ2-5; the D gene is possibly TRBD1 (6 bases). The CDR3 totals 17 residues. Trimming left V 9 bases short and J 0 bases short, with 23 bases between. Germline lookup yields CDR1 ENHRY and CDR2 SYGVKD.

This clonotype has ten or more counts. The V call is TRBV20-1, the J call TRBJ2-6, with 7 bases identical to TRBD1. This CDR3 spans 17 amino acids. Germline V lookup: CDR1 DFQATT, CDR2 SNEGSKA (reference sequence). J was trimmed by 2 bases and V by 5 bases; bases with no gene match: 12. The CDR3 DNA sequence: TGCAGTGCTCGCCTTGCCACAGGGGTTCCTGGGGCCAACGTCCTGACTTTC. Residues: CSARLATGVPGANVLTF.

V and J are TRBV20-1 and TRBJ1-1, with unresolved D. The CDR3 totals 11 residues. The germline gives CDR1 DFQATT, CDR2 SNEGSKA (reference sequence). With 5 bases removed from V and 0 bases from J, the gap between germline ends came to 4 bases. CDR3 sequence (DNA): TGCAGTGCTGAGGTGAACACTGAAGCTTTCTTT. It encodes CSAEVNTEAFF.